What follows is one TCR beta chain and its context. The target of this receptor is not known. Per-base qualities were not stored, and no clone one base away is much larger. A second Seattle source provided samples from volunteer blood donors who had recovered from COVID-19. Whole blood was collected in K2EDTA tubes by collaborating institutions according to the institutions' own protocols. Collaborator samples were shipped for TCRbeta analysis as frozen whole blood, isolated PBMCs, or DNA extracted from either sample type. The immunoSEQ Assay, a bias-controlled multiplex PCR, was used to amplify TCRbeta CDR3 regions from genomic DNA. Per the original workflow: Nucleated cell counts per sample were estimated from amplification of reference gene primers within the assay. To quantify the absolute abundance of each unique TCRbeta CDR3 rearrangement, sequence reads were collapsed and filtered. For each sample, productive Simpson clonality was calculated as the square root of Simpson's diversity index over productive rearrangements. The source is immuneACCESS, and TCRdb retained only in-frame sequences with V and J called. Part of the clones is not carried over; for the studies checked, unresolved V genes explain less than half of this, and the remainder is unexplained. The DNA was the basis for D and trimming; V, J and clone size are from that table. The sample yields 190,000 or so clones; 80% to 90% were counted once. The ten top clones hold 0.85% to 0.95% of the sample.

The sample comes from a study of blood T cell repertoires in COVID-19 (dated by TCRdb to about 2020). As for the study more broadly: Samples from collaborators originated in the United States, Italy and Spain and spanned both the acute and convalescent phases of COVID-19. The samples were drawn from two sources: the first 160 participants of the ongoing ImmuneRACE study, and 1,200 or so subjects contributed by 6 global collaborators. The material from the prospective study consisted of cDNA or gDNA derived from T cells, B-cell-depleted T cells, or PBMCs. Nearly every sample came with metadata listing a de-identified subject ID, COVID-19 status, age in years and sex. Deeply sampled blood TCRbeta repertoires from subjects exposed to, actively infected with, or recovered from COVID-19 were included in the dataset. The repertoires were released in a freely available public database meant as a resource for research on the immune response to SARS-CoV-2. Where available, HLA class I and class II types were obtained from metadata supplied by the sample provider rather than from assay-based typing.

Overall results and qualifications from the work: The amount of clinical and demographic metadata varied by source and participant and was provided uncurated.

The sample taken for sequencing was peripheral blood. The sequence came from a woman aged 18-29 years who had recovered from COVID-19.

The CDR3 in this case is CSATPLYEQYV. In nucleotides, the sequence is TGCAGTGCTACCCCCCTCTACGAGCAGTACGTC. The chain uses TRBV20-1 and TRBJ2-7, with no confidently assigned D gene. Sequences DFQATT (CDR1) and SNEGSKA (CDR2) are obtained from the germline V gene (reference sequence). The CDR3 holds 11 amino acids from the cysteine to the valine. Just CDR3 DNA is preserved here, 33 bases in frame from base 1. V was cut back by 4 bases and J by 3 bases, leaving a gap of 7 bases between them.